This TCR beta chain was retrieved from a study of blood T cell repertoires in COVID-19 (dated by TCRdb to 2020 to 2021). About the investigation overall: The collaborator samples originated in the United States, Italy and Spain and spanned the acute and convalescent phases of COVID-19. The prospective study material was composed of cDNA or gDNA derived from T cells, B-cell-depleted T cells, or PBMCs. The dataset comprised deeply sampled blood TCRbeta repertoires from subjects exposed to, actively infected with, or recovered from COVID-19. The repertoires were released in a freely available public database meant as a resource for research on the immune response to SARS-CoV-2. The samples were drawn from the first 160 participants of the ongoing ImmuneRACE study and from 1,200 or so subjects provided by 6 global collaborators. Sample metadata almost always included a de-identified subject ID, COVID-19 status, age in years and sex. Where available, HLA class I and class II types were taken from metadata supplied by the sample provider and were not determined by assay-based typing. Study-wide conclusions, independent of this receptor: The quantity of clinical and demographic metadata differed by source and by participant and was supplied without curation.

The germline ends are 13 bases apart after V is trimmed by 6 bases and J by 0 bases. CDR1 and CDR2, looked up from the germline V gene, are KGHDR and SFDVKD. From the cysteine through the phenylalanine, the CDR3 covers 16 amino acids. This entry keeps only the CDR3 DNA: 48 bases, framed from base 1. The collaborating institutions used their own protocols to collect whole blood in K2EDTA tubes. Collaborator samples were shipped for TCRbeta analysis as frozen whole blood, isolated PBMCs, or DNA extracted from either sample type. TCRbeta CDR3 regions were amplified from genomic DNA using the immunoSEQ Assay, a bias-controlled multiplex PCR. Per the original workflow: Within the assay, amplification of reference gene primers was used to estimate how many nucleated cells each sample contained. To quantify the absolute abundance of each unique TCRbeta CDR3 rearrangement, sequence reads were collapsed and filtered. For each sample, productive Simpson clonality was calculated as the square root of Simpson's diversity index across productive rearrangements. Drawn from immuneACCESS, this table holds only the in-frame rearrangements with V and J called that TCRdb kept. Clones are partly lost; checked studies trace under half to an unresolved V gene and leave the rest unexplained. V and J calls and clone size are those listed in that table; D and trimming were worked out from the DNA. This sample has 80,000 to 130,000 clones in its table, and roughly 86% of those were observed once. Clones ranked in the top ten supply under 7% of the sample.

This clone came up once. The specificity of this receptor is unknown. Within one base of it there is no much larger clone, and no base qualities were kept. This TCR was recovered from a woman aged 55 to 70 with acute or convalescent COVID-19. Material for sequencing was peripheral blood. The chain is encoded by TRBV24-1 joined to TRBJ1-4; the D gene is possibly TRBD1, with 5 bases matching. The sequenced DNA is TGTGCCACCAGTTCGAGTCGGGGGGCAACTAATGAAAAACTGTTTTTT. Its coded protein is CATSSSRGATNEKLFF.